Presented here are 7 T cell receptor beta chains from one specimen sequenced in a study of cytomegalovirus exposure and HLA in healthy donors. The repertoire was sequenced with immunoSEQ multiplex PCR; TCRdb's copy has only in-frame clones and lacks some. The sample lists 220,000 or so clones, just over 90% occurring once. Sequencing was done on a sample of PBMCs. These receptors originate from a woman aged 18-35 years in good health and CMV-seronegative.

The rearrangement joins TRBV11-2 to TRBJ2-1, with TRBD2 matching 9 bases. The CDR3 contains 18 residues. With V trimmed by 1 base and J by 3 bases, 10 bases remained unmatched. Germline V gene data show CDR1 as SGHAT and CDR2 as FQNNGV. The CDR3 sequence is CASSLAQRLAESYNEQFF. The CDR3 DNA reads TGTGCCAGCAGCTTAGCCCAGCGACTAGCGGAAAGCTACAATGAGCAGTTCTTC.

This chain connects TRBV15 to TRBJ1-1, with D perhaps matching TRBD1 (5 bases). The length of the CDR3 is 13 residues. Germline CDR1 LNHNV, CDR2 YYDKDF (reference sequence). Between the trimmed V and J ends, which lost 6 bases and 4 bases, there was a span of 12 bases. In DNA form, the CDR3 reads TGTGCCACCAGTTCCACCGGGGGCACTGAAGCTTTCTTT. This translates into CATSSTGGTEAFF.

This chain links TRBV11-2 with TRBJ2-7; 8 bases map to TRBD1. V shed 5 bases, J shed 5 bases, and the junction held 8 bases outside the gene matches. CDR3 length: 14 amino acids. Germline V gene lookup returns CDR1 SGHAT and CDR2 FQNNGV. CDR3 sequence reads: CASSMDRVVHEQYF. CDR3 in DNA: TGTGCCAGCAGCATGGACAGGGTTGTCCACGAGCAGTACTTC.

This chain uses TRBV25-1 with TRBJ1-5; D gene unclear. The CDR3 loop spans 14 amino acids. CDR1 MGHDK and CDR2 SYGVNS come from the germline V gene. V lost 9 bases, J lost 2 bases, and 14 bases lay in between. CDR3 protein: CASKGDQGNQPQHF. In DNA, the CDR3 is TGTGCCAGTAAGGGAGACCAGGGCAATCAGCCCCAGCATTTT.

The rearrangement links TRBV7-6 to TRBJ2-5, with TRBD1 matching over 10 bases. The germline V gene encodes CDR1 SGHVS and CDR2 FNYEAQ. The CDR3 consists of 15 residues. J lost 5 bases, V lost 4 bases, and 7 bases had no gene match. The CDR3 region is CASSSPGQGRETQYF. CDR3 DNA: TGTGCCAGCAGCTCACCGGGACAGGGGCGGGAGACCCAGTACTTC.

The chain has TRBV6-5 and TRBJ1-6; TRBD1 agrees at 9 bases. The germline CDR1 and CDR2 sequences are MNHEY and SVGAGI. This CDR3 region has 14 residues. V trimming: 6 bases; J trimming: 9 bases; junction bases outside the gene matches: 6. The CDR3 nucleotides read TGTGCCAGCAGACTTACAGGGGGCAGTTCACCCCTCCACTTT. Its protein product is CASRLTGGSSPLHF.

The chain recombines TRBV6-6 with TRBJ2-5; D is possibly TRBD1 (6 bases). CDR3 length equals 15 residues. Germline-derived CDR1 and CDR2 are MNHNY and SVGAGI (reference sequence). Trimming removed 0 bases at V and 4 bases at J, with 12 bases between. CDR3 nucleotide sequence: TGTGCCAGCAGTTACTCTCGTCAGGGGTTAGAGACCCAGTACTTC. Residues: CASSYSRQGLETQYF.